This note documents a single T cell receptor beta chain sequence. Its antigen has not been determined. No per-base quality is available; no much larger clone lies one base away. The sample comes from a study of shared clonotypes between healthy human individuals (dated by TCRdb to 2020 to 2021). Looking at the study overall: Three men and a couple of women, aged 18 to 49 years, made up the cohort. For each donor, three plates each were used for CD4 naive and CD4 memory, two plates were used for CD8 naive, and one plate was used for CD8 memory. To estimate repertoire size and how much clonotypes are shared between individuals, the study performed deep sequencing of blood TCR repertoires from five healthy adults. Libraries were prepared and TCR repertoires were sequenced by different laboratories using diverse techniques, in order to increase sequencing depth and limit assay-specific biases. Each donor's leukapheresis produced roughly between about 0.9 and 9.5 billion PBMCs. What the research found in general, with its limitations: Sampling was limited to blood, and TCR repertoires in tissue likely differ from TCR repertoires in blood. When a handful of donors were compared, the shared fraction of clonotypes was around 5% for naive CD4, approximately 3.3% for naive CD8, roughly 2.5% for memory CD4, and about 0.36% for memory CD8. Because the study included only a small number of donors, the genetic and exposure-history diversity represented was limited. Based on pairwise subsampling, the degree of clonotype sharing among donors was expected to be affected by sequencing depth. Clonotypes shared by all four sorted-subset donors showed higher generation probabilities than non-shared clonotypes. Even with the large sequencing depth, rarefaction of the sorted-subset datasets indicated that sequencing was incomplete. Estimated clonotype richness was generally larger for naive than for memory subsets.

Using the deep immunoSEQ assay, TCR CDR3 regions were amplified from genomic DNA by multiplex PCR. For each cell subset, the extracted genomic DNA was distributed evenly across all wells of several immunoSEQ 96-well plates, and each plate served as one replicate. For sorted subsets, roughly 190 ng of genomic DNA, equivalent to 30,000 or so T cell genomes, went into each replicate PCR. Purified libraries were measured with a Qubit 3.0 fluorometer, size-checked on a Bioanalyzer 2100, and measured again with the KAPA Library Quantification kit. Each immunoSEQ 96-well plate was sequenced on its own single-read 150-cycle Illumina NextSeq 550 flow cell. Regarding the original processing steps: The immunoSEQ output contained only junctional sequences without quality scores, so filtering could not match that applied to full-length reads. To assign V/J genes and CDR3, sequences were annotated using PyIR, a Python wrapper for IgBLAST v1.9, with IMGT germline references. Reads were filtered out if the reads had weak V/J assignments (E-value above 1e-6), no CDR3, stop codons, out-of-frame junctions, or ambiguous translated residues. V3J clonotypes were defined as sequences sharing an identical inferred V gene, J gene, and CDR3 amino acid sequence. The percentage overlap between two repertoires was calculated by dividing the number of shared unique clonotypes by the size of the smaller repertoire. Repertoire richness was assessed with RTK rarefaction, the Chao1 estimator, and Recon v2.1 estimates of unobserved clonotypes. Generation probabilities for all TCRbeta clonotypes obtained by the gDNA method from a handful of donors were computed using OLGA. TCRdb mirrors the immuneACCESS table, restricted to in-frame sequences. Some clones are absent from its copies; in checked studies, under half trace to an unresolved V gene, and the reason for the others is unknown. Clonal size and the V and J genes are those of that table, whereas D and trimming came from the DNA. This sample is represented by under 1,100,000 clones; approximately 78% of them were singletons. Clones ranked in the top ten supply roughly 0.65% of the sample.

The CDR3 has 15 amino acids, counting the end cysteine and phenylalanine. Left in the record is the CDR3 DNA by itself, 45 bases read in frame from the first base. The germline V gene supplies CDR1 KGHSH and CDR2 LQKENI. V is clipped by 1 base and J by 3 bases, and the sequence between their germline boundaries is 11 bases long. Donors were healthy HIV-negative adults with no recently reported acute infections or vaccinations. Every donor was a Caucasian adult residing in Nashville, Tennessee, USA. CD4+ T cells were enriched by magnetic negative selection; naive cells were then positively selected on CD45RA, and the negative fraction formed the memory subset. Blood was obtained by leukapheresis, after which PBMCs were separated by Ficoll-Histopaque density gradient centrifugation and cryopreserved in liquid nitrogen vapor phase. Analytical flow cytometry was used to check the purity and quantity of each magnetically sorted T cell population. Genomic DNA was isolated from every sorted fraction and measured by UV absorbance on a Nanodrop 2000c.

Sequenced: memory CD4+ T cells from PBMCs. What the cell subset or site label conveys for this sample: CD45RA-negative fraction. The V and J segments used are TRBV18 and TRBJ2-3; the D gene could be either TRBD1 or TRBD2, each agreeing at 6 bases. The receptor was isolated from a man aged 18 to 29 in good health. Some clones in this sample may be carry-over from other donors' samples. The CDR3 protein: CASSPRVGGTDTQYF. The nucleotides are TGTGCCAGCTCACCACGAGTAGGGGGGACAGATACGCAGTATTTT.